Presented here are 30 T cell receptor beta chains from one specimen sequenced in a study of early stage breast cancer tumors (dated 2017 in TCRdb). Library preparation employed the immunoSEQ multiplex PCR assay. TCRdb provides this immuneACCESS table in a form limited to in-frame rearrangements. Some clones are lacking; in checked studies, under half of them reflect an unresolved V gene, and why the rest are absent is not known. The sample contains about 5,500 clones, under 70% of them found a single time. The biggest ten clones account for about 13% of the sample. Sample: normal breast tissue next to the tumor. The receptors were gathered from a person between 55 and 69 years old with breast cancer.

This chain links TRBV12-5 with TRBJ2-7; either TRBD1 or TRBD2 may fit D (5 bases each). Trimming removed 1 base from V and 6 bases from J, with 10 bases in between. The germline V gene encodes CDR1 LGHNT and CDR2 FRNRAP. The CDR3 covers 13 residues. The chain's CDR3 is CASGLERGSEQYF. The CDR3 region has the DNA TGTGCTAGTGGTTTGGAGAGGGGATCCGAGCAGTACTTC.

This clone was detected once. V is TRBV7-9 and J is TRBJ1-2; D not certain. The CDR3 runs to 14 residues. V was shortened by 5 bases and J by 4 bases, with 14 bases between the two germline ends. Germline CDR1 and CDR2: SEHNR and FQNEAQ (reference sequence). This CDR3 is CASSLREEVYGYTF. The CDR3 DNA follows: TGTGCCAGCAGCCTGCGGGAGGAGGTCTATGGCTACACCTTC. Based on the CDR3 plus reference TRBV7-9 and TRBJ1-2, the full variable domain is DTGVSQNPRHKITKRGQNVTFRCDPISEHNRLYWYRQTLGQGPEFLTYFQNEAQLEKSRLLSDRFSAERPKGSFSTLEIQRTEQGDSAMYLCASSLREEVYGYTFGSGTRLTVV.

The chain joins TRBV7-9 to TRBJ2-3; the match to TRBD1 covers 7 bases. The CDR3 loop spans 12 amino acids. The germline gives CDR1 SEHNR, CDR2 FQNEAQ (reference sequence). Trimming cost V 5 bases and J 6 bases; bases outside gene matches: 2. The CDR3 protein is CASSTRGDTQYF. The DNA for the CDR3 is TGTGCCAGCAGCACCAGGGGGGATACGCAGTATTTT.

This clone was picked up a small number of times. The DNA for the CDR3 is TGTGCCATCAGCCCGACAGAAGACTATGGCTACACCTTC. This codes for CAISPTEDYGYTF. This chain links TRBV10-3 with TRBJ1-2, with a weak D call TRBD1 (5 bases). The CDR3 contains 13 residues. V lost 6 bases and J lost 3, with 11 bases in between. Germline loops: CDR1 ENHRY, CDR2 SYGVKD.

The chain joins TRBV18 to TRBJ2-2; 12 bases agree with TRBD1. Germline V gene lookup returns CDR1 KGHSH and CDR2 LQKENI. Trimming at V came to 2 bases and at J to 0 bases, leaving 4 bases not matched to a gene. CDR3 length equals 18 residues. CDR3 protein: CASSPRGQGASNTGELFF. CDR3 nucleotides: TGTGCCAGCTCACCAAGGGGACAGGGGGCCTCGAACACCGGGGAGCTGTTTTTT.

J is TRBJ2-2 and V is TRBV7-6; 13 nucleotides align to TRBD2. V was pared by 5 bases and J by 0 bases, with 6 bases of the junction left unmatched. The CDR3 contains 18 residues. The V gene's germline CDR1 is SGHVS and CDR2 FNYEAQ. The CDR3 DNA reads TGTGCCAGCAGCCTACGACTAGCGGGGGGCCCGAACACCGGGGAGCTGTTTTTT. Translated: CASSLRLAGGPNTGELFF. Together with reference TRBV7-6 and TRBJ2-2, the CDR3 gives the full variable domain: GAGVSQSPRYKVTKRGQDVALRCDPISGHVSLYWYRQALGQGPEFLTYFNYEAQQDKSGLPNDRFSAERPEGSISTLTIQRTEQRDSAMYRCASSLRLAGGPNTGELFFGEGSRLTVL.

This clone was detected once. CDR3 protein: CASSIASGQTYEQYF. Written as DNA, the CDR3 is TGTGCCAGTAGTATAGCGTCGGGACAGACGTACGAGCAGTACTTC. This chain connects TRBV19 to TRBJ2-7; 7 bases match TRBD1. The germline gives CDR1 LNHDA, CDR2 SQIVND (reference sequence). V was clipped by 1 base and J by 4 bases; unmatched bases: 7. This CDR3 has 15 residues.

This chain uses TRBV19 with TRBJ2-4; 8 nucleotides agree with TRBD1. The CDR3 contains 18 residues. The V gene end was trimmed by 0 bases and the J gene end by 0 bases; junction bases not matched to a gene: 7. Germline V CDR1 and CDR2: LNHDA, SQIVND (reference sequence). CDR3 sequence reads: CASSIESGTGLAKNIQYF. DNA for the CDR3: TGTGCCAGTAGTATAGAATCCGGGACAGGCCTAGCCAAAAACATTCAGTACTTC.

V gene TRBV6-5 combines with J gene TRBJ1-4; D perhaps matches TRBD1 (5 bases). CDR1 MNHEY and CDR2 SVGAGI come from the germline V gene. Trimming stripped 5 bases from V and 3 bases from J, with 13 bases between. This CDR3 has 15 residues. The CDR3 nucleotides are TGTGCCAGCAGTGCCGACAGAGGATCTAATGAAAAACTGTTTTTT. Translation: CASSADRGSNEKLFF.

By sample share, this clone is large. The V call is TRBV7-9, the J call TRBJ1-3; D unresolved. Trimming removed 2 bases from V and 0 bases from J, with 11 bases in between. The CDR3 is 16 residues long. Germline V gene lookup returns CDR1 SEHNR and CDR2 FQNEAQ (reference sequence). CDR3 amino acids: CASSLMVRSSGNTIYF. CDR3 nucleotides: TGTGCCAGCAGCTTAATGGTACGGAGCTCTGGAAACACCATATATTTT.

The CDR3 DNA reads TGTGCCAGCAGCTCTACCACCACGAGATTCATGAACACTGAAGCTTTCTTT. It codes for CASSSTTTRFMNTEAFF. This sequence joins TRBV7-2 and TRBJ1-1; no firm D call. Per the germline V gene, CDR1 is SGHTA and CDR2 is FQGNSA. V lost 4 bases and J 0 bases, leaving 18 bases between the germline ends. CDR3 length: 17 residues.

The chain joins TRBV4-1 to TRBJ1-1; perhaps TRBD1 as D (6 bases). CDR1 and CDR2 (germline): MGHRA, YSYEKL. This CDR3 has 16 amino acids. V lost 2 bases to trimming and J lost 0 bases, with 13 bases between them. CDR3: CASSQSPDRVNTEAFF. The CDR3 DNA reads TGCGCCAGCAGCCAAAGCCCGGACAGAGTGAACACTGAAGCTTTCTTT.

V and J are TRBV28 and TRBJ1-5; 7 positions match TRBD1. Losses at the gene ends were 5 bases for V and 3 bases for J; bases not matched to a gene: 4. CDR3 length: 14 amino acids. Looked up from germline, CDR1 is MDHEN and CDR2 is SYDVKM. CDR3 amino acids: CASSGQADNQPQHF. The CDR3 DNA sequence: TGTGCCAGCAGTGGACAGGCGGACAATCAGCCCCAGCATTTT.

The V call is TRBV4-1, the J call TRBJ2-7, with D possibly called TRBD1 or TRBD2 (6 bases each). V gave up 0 bases and J gave up 3 bases, with 18 bases separating them. CDR1 is MGHRA and CDR2 is YSYEKL in the germline V gene. This CDR3 has 17 amino acids. The CDR3 spells CASSQDPTGAGLYEQYF. The CDR3 coding sequence is TGCGCCAGCAGCCAAGATCCGACGGGGGCAGGACTCTACGAGCAGTACTTC.

This clone showed up just once. CDR3 DNA: TGTGCCAGCAGCTACGACGTAGCGGGGGGGAGGGAGCAGTTCTTC. Its protein is CASSYDVAGGREQFF. The V call is TRBV11-2, the J call TRBJ2-1; TRBD2 matches 11 bases. CDR1 is SGHAT, CDR2 FQNNGV, per germline. Trimming cost V 4 bases and J 10 bases; bases outside gene matches: 9. There are 15 residues in the CDR3.

The chain recombines TRBV7-2 with TRBJ2-1; 9 positions match TRBD2. CDR1 is SGHTA and CDR2 is FQGNSA in the germline V gene. The CDR3 is made up of 15 amino acids. Trimming cost V 2 bases and J 4 bases; bases outside gene matches: 3. CDR3 region: CASSLTSGLYNEQFF. The CDR3 nucleotides are TGTGCCAGCAGCTTAACTAGCGGGTTGTACAATGAGCAGTTCTTC.

This clone qualifies as large (0.1 to 1%). V usage is TRBV30 and J usage is TRBJ2-7; D is unclear. Trimming left V 4 bases short and J 5 bases short, with 9 bases between. Germline V gene lookup returns CDR1 GTSNPN and CDR2 SVGIG (reference sequence). The CDR3 totals 11 residues. Here the CDR3 reads CAWMLSHEQYF. The CDR3 DNA reads TGTGCCTGGATGTTGTCCCACGAGCAGTACTTC. The full variable domain, its missing parts supplied by reference TRBV30 and TRBJ2-7, is SQTIHQWPATLVQPVGSPLSLECTVEGTSNPNLYWYRQAAGRGLQLLFYSVGIGQISSEVPQNLSASRPQDRQFILSSKKLLLSDSGFYLCAWMLSHEQYFGPGTRLTVT.

This sequence joins TRBV4-1 and TRBJ1-2, with D unclear. Between the trimmed V and J ends, which lost 4 bases and 5 bases, there was a span of 20 bases. This CDR3 is 16 amino acids long. CDR1 is MGHRA, CDR2 YSYEKL, per germline. CDR3 coding DNA: TGCGCCAGCAGCCCACCATTCGAGCCAGAGTTTTATGGCTACACCTTC. It codes for CASSPPFEPEFYGYTF.

This chain uses TRBV2 with TRBJ2-2, with D perhaps matching TRBD1 (5 bases). This CDR3 is built from 13 residues. Germline values: CDR1 SNHLY, CDR2 FYNNEI. V lost 8 bases and J 6 bases, leaving 13 bases between the germline ends. As DNA, the CDR3 is TGTGCCAGCGGGGCAGAGTCGGCCGGGGAGCTGTTTTTT. It encodes CASGAESAGELFF.

This sequence joins TRBV14 and TRBJ2-1; 8 nucleotides match TRBD2. Trimming removed 5 bases from V and 7 bases from J; junction bases left unmatched: 7. The CDR3 extends over 14 amino acids. CDR1 and CDR2 (germline): SGHDN, FVKESK. The CDR3 DNA reads TGTGCCAGCAGCGTTTTGGGACTAGGGAATGAGCAGTTCTTC. It yields the protein CASSVLGLGNEQFF.

V is TRBV28 and J is TRBJ2-7; tentatively, D is TRBD2 (5 bases). CDR1 and CDR2 from the germline V gene are MDHEN and SYDVKM. Trimming took 6 bases from V and 4 from J, leaving 13 bases between them. The CDR3 length is 13 residues. CDR3: CASSPVEGYEQYF. The CDR3 nucleotides read TGTGCCAGCAGCCCGGTAGAGGGATACGAGCAGTACTTC.

The chain carries TRBV15 and TRBJ1-2; D is undetermined. Looked up from germline, CDR1 is LNHNV and CDR2 is YYDKDF (reference sequence). V was pared by 0 bases and J by 0 bases, with 8 bases between. This CDR3 comprises 15 residues. CDR3 bases: TGTGCCACCAGCAGAGACTTCTACGCTAACTATGGCTACACCTTC. Protein sequence: CATSRDFYANYGYTF.

The chain couples TRBV19 to TRBJ1-1, with 7 bases identical to TRBD1. Germline V gene lookup returns CDR1 LNHDA and CDR2 SQIVND (reference sequence). Trimming removed 4 bases from V and 8 bases from J; junction bases left unmatched: 10. CDR3 size: 14 residues. CDR3 in DNA: TGTGCCAGTAGTACCCACACTGGACAGGCAGAAGCTTTCTTT. It translates to CASSTHTGQAEAFF.

The rearrangement uses TRBV9 and TRBJ2-2; D remains ambiguous. The CDR3 has 14 amino acids. CDR1 is SGDLS, CDR2 YYNGEE, per germline. V was shortened by 2 bases and J by 3 bases, with 8 bases between the two germline ends. Here the CDR3 reads CASSVGPHTGELFF. The CDR3 DNA reads as TGTGCCAGCAGCGTGGGTCCCCACACCGGGGAGCTGTTTTTT.

In this sample, this clone turned up once. The chain recombines TRBV29-1 with TRBJ1-1; D gene ambiguous. The V end lost 3 bases, the J end lost 4 bases, and 9 bases lay between the germline ends. This CDR3 has 12 amino acids. The germline CDR1 and CDR2 sequences are SQVTM and ANQGSEA. For the CDR3, the DNA is TGCAGCGTTGATACGGTAATCACTGAAGCTTTCTTT. This translates into CSVDTVITEAFF.

The rearrangement uses TRBV19 and TRBJ1-1; D uncertain. Germline V gene lookup returns CDR1 LNHDA and CDR2 SQIVND (reference sequence). V lost 7 bases and J lost 7, with 19 bases in between. The CDR3 has 14 residues. CDR3 DNA sequence: TGTGCCAGTATTGCAGGACCGGTATGGGGTGAAGCTTTCTTT. As protein: CASIAGPVWGEAFF.

The rearrangement links TRBV4-1 to TRBJ1-2; TRBD1 might be the D (5 bases). The CDR3 length is 13 residues. With 0 bases removed from V and 5 bases from J, the gap between germline ends came to 7 bases. From germline, CDR1 is MGHRA and CDR2 YSYEKL. CDR3 coding DNA: TGCGCCAGCAGCCAAGATTCAGGGTATGGCTACACCTTC. Its translation: CASSQDSGYGYTF.

This clone was found once. The chain employs TRBV15 and TRBJ1-2; the D gene is possibly TRBD1 (6 bases). Germline V lookup: CDR1 LNHNV, CDR2 YYDKDF (reference sequence). The CDR3 is 16 amino acids. The V end lost 4 bases, the J end lost 8 bases, and 23 bases lay between the germline ends. For the CDR3, the DNA is TGTGCCACCAGCAAAACCCGCGGGGAGAACACAGGGGGCTACACCTTC. It specifies CATSKTRGENTGGYTF.

The gene calls are TRBV7-3 and TRBJ2-1; D not resolved. V was shortened by 1 base and J by 7 bases, with 8 bases between the two germline ends. The CDR3 runs to 13 residues. Germline loops: CDR1 SGHTA, CDR2 FQGTGA. CDR3 loop: CASSLNPENEQFF. DNA for the CDR3: TGTGCCAGCAGCTTAAATCCGGAAAATGAGCAGTTCTTC. Combining the CDR3 with reference TRBV7-3 and TRBJ2-1 gives the whole variable domain GAGVSQTPSNKVTEKGKYVELRCDPISGHTALYWYRQSLGQGPEFLIYFQGTGAADDSGLPNDRFFAVRPEGSVSTLKIQRTERGDSAVYLCASSLNPENEQFFGPGTRLTVL.

The V call is TRBV27, the J call TRBJ1-4; 8 bases are a match to TRBD1. The CDR3 is made up of 16 amino acids. With 4 bases clipped from V and 0 bases from J, the junction kept 4 bases outside the gene matches. CDR1 is MNHEY and CDR2 is SMNVEV in the germline V gene (reference sequence). CDR3 bases: TGTGCCAGCAGTTCGACAGGGGTAACAACTAATGAAAAACTGTTTTTT. Amino acids: CASSSTGVTTNEKLFF. Based on the CDR3 plus reference TRBV27 and TRBJ1-4, the full variable domain is EAQVTQNPRYLITVTGKKLTVTCSQNMNHEYMSWYRQDPGLGLRQIYYSMNVEVTDKGDVPEGYKVSRKEKRNFPLILESPSPNQTSLYFCASSSTGVTTNEKLFFGSGTQLSVL.